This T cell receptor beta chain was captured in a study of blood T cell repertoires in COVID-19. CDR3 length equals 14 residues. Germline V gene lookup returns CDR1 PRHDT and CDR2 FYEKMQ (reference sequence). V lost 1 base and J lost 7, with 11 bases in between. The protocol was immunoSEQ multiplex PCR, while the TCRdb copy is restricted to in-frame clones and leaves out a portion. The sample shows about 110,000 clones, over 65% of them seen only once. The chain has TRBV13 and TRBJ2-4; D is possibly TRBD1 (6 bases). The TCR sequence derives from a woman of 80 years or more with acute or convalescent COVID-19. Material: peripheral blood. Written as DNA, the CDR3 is TGTGCCAGCAGCTTAGCACAACAGGGTAACATTCAGTACTTC. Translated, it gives CASSLAQQGNIQYF. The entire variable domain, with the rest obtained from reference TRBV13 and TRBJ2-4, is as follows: AAGVIQSPRHLIKEKRETATLKCYPIPRHDTVYWYQQGPGQDPQFLISFYEKMQSDKGSIPDRFSAQQFSDYHSELNMSSLELGDSALYFCASSLAQQGNIQYFGAGTRLSVL.